These 25 T cell receptor beta chains were all obtained from the same sample, sequenced in a study of T-cell reconstitution after alpha-beta-depleted transplantation in children. Unique molecular identifiers were incorporated when the TCRbeta library was constructed. In TCRdb, the PCR reads were re-called with MiXCR into one record per CDR3 protein. The repertoire includes about a million distinct CDR3 sequences, roughly 29% of them detected once, and over 25% sits in the top ten. This specimen was PBMCs, mostly from graft donor cells, taken 360 days after TCRalphabeta/CD19-depleted stem cell transplant. Receptor source: a boy in the first two years of life who had a stem cell transplant for SCID, so the T cells may come from the graft donor.

The chain joins TRBV10-1 to TRBJ1-5; maybe TRBD1 (5 bases). V was shortened by 3 bases and J by 3 bases, with 9 bases between the two germline ends. CDR3 length: 14 residues. In germline, CDR1 is WNHNN, CDR2 SYGVQD (reference sequence). In DNA form, the CDR3 reads TGCGCCAGCAGTGAAGAGGGGCTCAATCAGCCCCAGCATTTT. Translation gives CASSEEGLNQPQHF.

The chain combines TRBV6-2 or TRBV6-3 with TRBJ2-7; D is possibly TRBD1 or TRBD2 (5 bases each). CDR1 is MNHEY, CDR2 SVGEGT, per germline. The CDR3 length is 15 residues. The V end lost 0 bases, the J end lost 5 bases, and 14 bases lay between the germline ends. The CDR3 here is CASSYSIRGLDEQYF. In DNA, the CDR3 is TGTGCCAGCAGTTACTCCATTCGGGGCCTGGACGAGCAGTACTTC.

The chain joins TRBV20-1 to TRBJ1-1, with D possibly TRBD1 on 5 matching bases. Trimming took off 3 bases at V and 1 base at J, with 9 bases between the two ends. Germline lookup yields CDR1 DFQATT and CDR2 SNEGSKA (reference sequence). The CDR3 is 13 amino acids. CDR3 protein: CSASTGPNTEAFF. CDR3 DNA sequence: TGCAGTGCTAGTACGGGACCGAACACTGAAGCTTTCTTT.

V is TRBV29-1 and J is TRBJ2-1, with TRBD2 as a possible D gene (6 bases). Trimming cost V 3 bases and J 6 bases, with 9 bases left between them. The CDR3 extends over 12 amino acids. The germline CDR1 and CDR2 sequences are SQVTM and ANQGSEA. The CDR3 reads CSVDHGGNEQFF. The CDR3 nucleotides read TGCAGCGTTGATCACGGGGGCAATGAGCAGTTCTTC.

CDR3 loop: CASSVALDQGTQYF. The CDR3 coding sequence is TGTGCCAGCAGCGTAGCTTTAGACCAGGGGACCCAGTACTTC. The rearrangement links TRBV9 to TRBJ2-5, with D perhaps matching TRBD1 (5 bases). Germline V lookup: CDR1 SGDLS, CDR2 YYNGEE. V was shortened by 0 bases and J by 7 bases, with 13 bases between the two germline ends. The CDR3 is 14 residues long.

This clonotype has a handful of counts. The V and J genes are TRBV12-3 or TRBV12-4 and TRBJ1-2, with D perhaps TRBD1 (6 bases). This CDR3 spans 14 amino acids. V gave up 5 bases and J gave up 4 bases, with 14 bases separating them. CDR3 sequence: CASSPRTARYGYTF. The DNA of the CDR3 is TGTGCCAGCAGTCCCCGGACAGCCCGCTATGGCTACACCTTC.

The V and J genes are TRBV6-5 and TRBJ2-2, with 8 bases identical to TRBD2. V trimming: 0 bases; J trimming: 3 bases; junction bases outside the gene matches: 9. This CDR3 comprises 18 residues. CDR1 and CDR2 (germline): MNHEY, SVGAGI. The CDR3 DNA follows: TGTGCCAGCAGTTACTCTGGAGCGGGGGCAACTTACACCGGGGAGCTGTTTTTT. This sequence encodes CASSYSGAGATYTGELFF.

This clonotype was observed a handful of times. J is TRBJ2-3 and V is TRBV29-1, with a possible D match to TRBD1 (5 bases). Trimming cost V 4 bases and J 0 bases, with 14 bases left between them. The CDR3 extends over 15 amino acids. Germline CDR1 reads SQVTM; CDR2 reads ANQGSEA. The CDR3 reads CSVAAQGASTDTQYF. The CDR3 DNA follows: TGCAGCGTTGCAGCCCAGGGCGCGAGCACAGATACGCAGTATTTT.

The V call is TRBV28, the J call TRBJ2-7, with D possibly TRBD1 on 5 matching bases. This CDR3 has 14 residues. The germline CDR1 and CDR2 sequences are MDHEN and SYDVKM. Trimming shortened V by 3 bases and J by 6 bases, and 15 bases separated the two germline ends. The CDR3 DNA is TGTGCCAGCAGTTTCCACAGGTCGAACCCCGAGCAGTACTTC. Encoded protein: CASSFHRSNPEQYF.

A few counts support this clonotype. This sequence joins TRBV7-3 and TRBJ2-6; D possibly corresponds to TRBD1 (5 bases). In germline, CDR1 is SGHTA, CDR2 FQGTGA. The length of the CDR3 is 16 residues. Trimming removed 1 base at V and 2 bases at J, with 9 bases between. In DNA, the CDR3 is TGTGCCAGCAGCTTAATGGGGCCTACTGGGGCCAACGTCCTGACTTTC. Residues: CASSLMGPTGANVLTF.

This clonotype showed up just a few times. The V call is TRBV10-3, the J call TRBJ2-7; 8 positions match TRBD1. The V segment lost 7 bases and the J segment 2 bases; nucleotides outside the gene matches: 4. CDR1 is ENHRY, CDR2 SYGVKD, per germline. The CDR3 contains 13 residues. The CDR3: CAIMETGAYEQYF. The CDR3 region has the DNA TGTGCCATCATGGAGACAGGGGCCTACGAGCAGTACTTC.

With regard to this clonotype: This clone may be a read error of a much larger clone one base away. V usage is TRBV7-3 and J usage is TRBJ2-7, with unresolved D. Trimming took off 3 bases at V and 5 bases at J, with 11 bases between the two ends. This CDR3 has 13 residues. Looked up from germline, CDR1 is SGHTA and CDR2 is FQGTGA. CDR3 sequence (DNA): TGTGCCAGCAGCTTCCAGCCTACCCACGAGCAGTACTTC. Translation gives CASSFQPTHEQYF.

The table lists this clonotype with a few counts. This sequence joins TRBV11-1 and TRBJ2-3; 12 positions agree with TRBD1. After removal of 5 bases from V and 6 bases from J, the junction contained 21 bases not matched to a gene. Germline CDR1 and CDR2: SGHAT and FQDESV (reference sequence). The CDR3 sequence is 20 residues long. CDR3: CASSTPRGTGTGGTVDTQYF. The CDR3 nucleotides read TGTGCCAGCAGCACGCCAAGGGGTACCGGGACAGGGGGCACGGTGGATACGCAGTATTTT.

The gene calls are TRBV4-1 and TRBJ2-3; D is possibly TRBD1 (6 bases). There are 16 residues in the CDR3. Germline-derived CDR1 and CDR2 are MGHRA and YSYEKL. Trimming removed 0 bases from V and 6 bases from J, with 16 bases in between. The CDR3 nucleotides read TGCGCCAGCAGCCAAGATCCCTCGGGAAGGGGGGATACGCAGTATTTT. As protein: CASSQDPSGRGDTQYF.

This CDR3 is CSARGQPTNTGELFF. The CDR3 DNA is TGCAGTGCTCGCGGACAGCCTACGAACACCGGGGAGCTGTTTTTT. J is TRBJ2-2 and V is TRBV20-1; weak D call: TRBD1 (6 bases). Germline V gene sequence: CDR1 DFQATT, CDR2 SNEGSKA (reference sequence). The V end lost 5 bases, the J end lost 0 bases, and 13 bases lay between the germline ends. There are 15 residues in the CDR3.

This clonotype has more than one count but fewer than ten. The V and J genes are TRBV9 and TRBJ1-3, with D possibly being TRBD1 (6 bases). The germline CDR1 and CDR2 sequences are SGDLS and YYNGEE. The germline V and J ends were trimmed by 4 bases and 0 bases, with 14 bases remaining between them. This CDR3 is 16 amino acids long. CDR3 sequence reads: CASSPLGAPSGNTIYF. In nucleotides, the CDR3 is TGTGCCAGCAGCCCTTTGGGGGCTCCCTCTGGAAACACCATATATTTT.

This clonotype was seen more than once but under ten times. This chain links TRBV2 with TRBJ2-6; D remains ambiguous. The germline V gene has CDR1 SNHLY and CDR2 FYNNEI. This CDR3 region has 12 residues. The V end was cut by 10 bases, the J end by 4 bases, with 8 bases between. The CDR3 coding sequence is TGTGCCAACATGGGGGGGGCCAACGTCCTGACTTTC. It is translated as CANMGGANVLTF.

The CDR3 DNA follows: TGTGCCAGCAGTTTAAGTCAGAGGAGCACTGAAGCTTTCTTT. It translates to CASSLSQRSTEAFF. The rearrangement joins TRBV28 to TRBJ1-1, with unresolved D. CDR1 MDHEN and CDR2 SYDVKM come from the germline V gene. The CDR3 extends over 14 amino acids. The V end lost 2 bases, the J end lost 4 bases, and 11 bases lay between the germline ends.

This clonotype was detected only a few times. The chain's CDR3 is CASSVGVSGADNEQFF. The CDR3 coding sequence is TGTGCCAGCAGCGTAGGGGTCTCCGGGGCAGACAATGAGCAGTTCTTC. The chain is built from TRBV9 and TRBJ2-1; tentatively, D is TRBD1 or TRBD2 (5 bases each). From germline, CDR1 is SGDLS and CDR2 YYNGEE. Trimming left V 0 bases short and J 5 bases short, with 15 bases between. CDR3 length: 16 residues. Looking up the rest from reference TRBV9 and TRBJ2-1 gives the full variable domain: DSGVTQTPKHLITATGQRVTLRCSPRSGDLSVYWYQQSLDQGLQFLIQYYNGEERAKGNILERFSAQQFPDLHSELNLSSLELGDSALYFCASSVGVSGADNEQFFGPGTRLTVL.

This clonotype was counted ten times or more. CDR3: CASSLEGPGGANVLTF. The CDR3 DNA follows: TGCGCCAGCAGCTTGGAGGGTCCCGGCGGGGCCAACGTCCTGACTTTC. This rearrangement joins TRBV5-1 to TRBJ2-6; unclear D gene. Per germline, CDR1 SGHRS and CDR2 YFSETQ. V was cut by 0 bases and J by 4 bases, with 11 bases left in between. This CDR3 region has 16 residues.

This clonotype was detected only once. The rearrangement uses TRBV29-1 and TRBJ2-7; the D is unclear. V was trimmed by 4 bases and J by 0 bases, leaving 13 bases between them. The CDR3 is made up of 14 amino acids. Looked up from germline, CDR1 is SQVTM and CDR2 is ANQGSEA. In nucleotides, the CDR3 is TGCAGCGTTGGGCAGGCTCTTAGCTCCTACGAGCAGTACTTC. Protein product: CSVGQALSSYEQYF.

The chain employs TRBV28 and TRBJ2-1; 9 bases map to TRBD1. Losses at the gene ends were 9 bases for V and 7 bases for J; bases not matched to a gene: 10. CDR3 length: 14 amino acids. CDR1 is MDHEN, CDR2 SYDVKM, per germline. CDR3 in amino acids: CASGGQGNGNEQFF. Written as DNA, the CDR3 is TGTGCCAGTGGGGGACAGGGTAACGGAAATGAGCAGTTCTTC.

There are a few counts of this clonotype. The rearrangement uses TRBV12-3 or TRBV12-4 and TRBJ1-2; a possible D gene is TRBD1 (5 bases). Trimming removed 6 bases from V and 6 bases from J, with 14 bases in between. The CDR3 sequence is 13 residues long. Here the CDR3 reads CASRSAGRDGYTF. Written as DNA, the CDR3 is TGTGCCAGCAGGTCAGCCGGCAGGGATGGCTACACCTTC.

This chain uses TRBV6-1 with TRBJ1-5; maybe TRBD1 (5 bases). The CDR3 loop spans 17 amino acids. Germline loops: CDR1 MNHNS, CDR2 SASEGT. Trimming cost V 1 base and J 0 bases, with 13 bases left between them. CDR3 sequence reads: CASSEVRSGDSNQPQHF. As DNA, the CDR3 is TGTGCCAGCAGTGAAGTTAGGTCGGGGGATAGCAATCAGCCCCAGCATTTT.

This clonotype was detected a few times. V is TRBV9 and J is TRBJ1-2; D is unresolved. This CDR3 contains 14 residues. V shed 0 bases and J shed 6 bases, with 12 bases lying between them. Germline-derived CDR1 and CDR2 are SGDLS and YYNGEE. CDR3 nucleotide sequence: TGTGCCAGCAGCGTAGACGTTTCGCGGGATGGCTACACCTTC. Translated, it gives CASSVDVSRDGYTF. The full variable domain, rest sourced from reference TRBV9 and TRBJ1-2, is DSGVTQTPKHLITATGQRVTLRCSPRSGDLSVYWYQQSLDQGLQFLIQYYNGEERAKGNILERFSAQQFPDLHSELNLSSLELGDSALYFCASSVDVSRDGYTFGSGTRLTVV.